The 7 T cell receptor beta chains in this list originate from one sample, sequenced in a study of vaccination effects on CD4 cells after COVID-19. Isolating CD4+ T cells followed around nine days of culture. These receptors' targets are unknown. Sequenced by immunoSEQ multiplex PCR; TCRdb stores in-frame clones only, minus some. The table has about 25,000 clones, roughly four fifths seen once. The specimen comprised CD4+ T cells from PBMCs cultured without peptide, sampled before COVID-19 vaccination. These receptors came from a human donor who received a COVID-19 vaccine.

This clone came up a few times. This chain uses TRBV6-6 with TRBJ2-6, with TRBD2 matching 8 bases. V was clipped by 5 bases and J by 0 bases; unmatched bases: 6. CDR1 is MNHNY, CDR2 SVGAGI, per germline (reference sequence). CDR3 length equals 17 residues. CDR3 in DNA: TGTGCCAGCAGTCCCCAAGCGGGGGTCTCTGGGGCCAACGTCCTGACTTTC. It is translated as CASSPQAGVSGANVLTF.

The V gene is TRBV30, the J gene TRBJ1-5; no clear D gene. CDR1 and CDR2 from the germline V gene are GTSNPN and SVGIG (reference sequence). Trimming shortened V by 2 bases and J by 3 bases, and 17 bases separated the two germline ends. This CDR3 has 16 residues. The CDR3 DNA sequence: TGTGCCTGGAGTCCTTCCACCCGGGGTAACAATCAGCCCCAGCATTTT. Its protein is CAWSPSTRGNNQPQHF. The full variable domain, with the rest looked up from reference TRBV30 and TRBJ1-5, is SQTIHQWPATLVQPVGSPLSLECTVEGTSNPNLYWYRQAAGRGLQLLFYSVGIGQISSEVPQNLSASRPQDRQFILSSKKLLLSDSGFYLCAWSPSTRGNNQPQHFGDGTRLSIL.

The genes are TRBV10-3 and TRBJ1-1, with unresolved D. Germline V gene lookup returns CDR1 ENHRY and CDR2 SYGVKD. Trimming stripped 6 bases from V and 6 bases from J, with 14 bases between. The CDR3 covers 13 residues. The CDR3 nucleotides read TGTGCCATCAGCCAAACTGACTGGGCTGAAGCTTTCTTT. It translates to CAISQTDWAEAFF.

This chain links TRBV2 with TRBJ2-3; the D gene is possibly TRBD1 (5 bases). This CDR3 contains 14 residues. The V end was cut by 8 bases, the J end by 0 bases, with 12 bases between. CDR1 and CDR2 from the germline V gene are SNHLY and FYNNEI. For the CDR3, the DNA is TGTGCCAGCGGGGCAGGGCCTAGCACAGATACGCAGTATTTT. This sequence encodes CASGAGPSTDTQYF.

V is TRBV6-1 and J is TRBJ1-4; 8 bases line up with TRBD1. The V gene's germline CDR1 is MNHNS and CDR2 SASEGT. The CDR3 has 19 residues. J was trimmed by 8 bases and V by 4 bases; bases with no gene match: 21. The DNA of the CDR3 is TGTGCCAGCAGTGTCGTCCTGAATCCCACACAAAACAGGGGGGAAAAACTGTTTTTT. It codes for CASSVVLNPTQNRGEKLFF.

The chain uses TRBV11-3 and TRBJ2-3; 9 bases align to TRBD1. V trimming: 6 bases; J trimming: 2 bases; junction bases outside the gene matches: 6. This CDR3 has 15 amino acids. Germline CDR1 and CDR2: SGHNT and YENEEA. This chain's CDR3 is CASSLGQGNTDTQYF. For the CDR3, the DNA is TGTGCCAGCAGTCTAGGACAGGGGAACACAGATACGCAGTATTTT. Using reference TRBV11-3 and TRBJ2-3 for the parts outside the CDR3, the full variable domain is EAGVVQSPRYKIIEKKQPVAFWCNPISGHNTLYWYLQNLGQGPELLIRYENEEAVDDSQLPKDRFSAERLKGVDSTLKIQPAELGDSAVYLCASSLGQGNTDTQYFGPGTRLTVL.

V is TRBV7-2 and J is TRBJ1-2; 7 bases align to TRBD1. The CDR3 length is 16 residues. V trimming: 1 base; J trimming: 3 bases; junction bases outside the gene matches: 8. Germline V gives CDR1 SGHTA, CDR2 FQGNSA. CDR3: CASSLVSGGGHYGYTF. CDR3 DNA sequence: TGTGCCAGCAGCTTAGTCTCAGGGGGAGGTCACTATGGCTACACCTTC.